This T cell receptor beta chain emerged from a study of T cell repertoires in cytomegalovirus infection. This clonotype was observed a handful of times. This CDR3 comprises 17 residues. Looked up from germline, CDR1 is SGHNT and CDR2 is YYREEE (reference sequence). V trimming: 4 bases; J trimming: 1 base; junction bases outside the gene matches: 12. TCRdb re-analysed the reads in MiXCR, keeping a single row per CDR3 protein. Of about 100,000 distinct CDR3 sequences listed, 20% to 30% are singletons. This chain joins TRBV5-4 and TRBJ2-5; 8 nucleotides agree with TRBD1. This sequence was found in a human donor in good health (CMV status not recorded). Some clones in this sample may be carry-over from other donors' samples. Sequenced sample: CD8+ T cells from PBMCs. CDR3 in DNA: TGTGCCAGCAGCGGGGGCCCGGACAGGGCTCTCCAAGAGACCCAGTACTTC. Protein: CASSGGPDRALQETQYF.